Listed here are 17 T cell receptor beta chains from one sample, sequenced in a study of MAIT cells during Salmonella Paratyphi A infection (dated by TCRdb to 2016 to 2017). Reading the label with the study, this specimen's time point is: mid-infection, around enteric fever diagnosis. MAIT cells, defined as Valpha7.2+ CD161+ T cells, were identified and sorted by flow cytometry. General study outcomes and caveats: MAIT cell TRBV usage was oligoclonal with a preference for TRBV20 and TRBV6, and infection did not appear to change this usage.

The method was 5' RACE. Sequencing was carried out with an Illumina MiSeq. TCRdb cleaned the public reads at Q25 with fastp, built clones with MiXCR and kept in-frame beta chains. Entries are consolidated by CDR3 protein sequence, retaining the most common genes and DNA. The sample has several hundred distinct CDR3 sequences on record, roughly 17% of them singletons. Clones ranked in the top ten supply roughly 32% of the sample. These TCRs' antigens remain unknown. The sample in question was MAIT cells from blood, obtained at the middle sampling point of the challenge study. These TCRs come from a person aged 18-70 years who was deliberately infected with Salmonella Paratyphi A in a paratyphoid fever challenge study.

The rearrangement uses TRBV15 and TRBJ2-1; D is possibly TRBD2 (7 bases). Deletions cut 2 bases from V and 8 bases from J, with 16 bases between. The CDR3 sequence is 15 residues long. Germline-derived CDR1 and CDR2 are LNHNV and YYDKDF (reference sequence). Here the CDR3 reads CATSRSRGGGDEQFF. The DNA of the CDR3 is TGTGCCACCAGCAGATCTAGGGGGGGGGGTGATGAGCAGTTCTTC.

By its share, this clonotype is large. The chain has TRBV20-1 and TRBJ2-7; TRBD2 agrees at 13 bases. The CDR3 contains 14 residues. Trimming cost V 6 bases and J 1 base; bases outside gene matches: 3. Germline CDR1 DFQATT, CDR2 SNEGSKA (reference sequence). CDR3: CSATSGGDSYEQYF. In nucleotides, the CDR3 is TGCAGTGCAACTAGCGGGGGGGATTCCTACGAGCAGTACTTC.

This clonotype is termed large. The rearrangement joins TRBV20-1 to TRBJ2-1, with TRBD1 identical over 7 bases. This CDR3 has 13 residues. J lost 5 bases, V lost 1 base, and 2 bases had no gene match. CDR1 is DFQATT, CDR2 SNEGSKA, per germline (reference sequence). CDR3 region: CSARGGQNNEQFF. The CDR3, as DNA: TGCAGTGCTAGAGGGGGACAGAACAATGAGCAGTTCTTC.

The chain joins TRBV15 to TRBJ2-6, with TRBD2 as a possible D gene (5 bases). CDR1 and CDR2 from the germline V gene are LNHNV and YYDKDF (reference sequence). The CDR3 spans 16 residues. V shed 1 base and J shed 1 base, with 8 bases lying between them. Here the CDR3 DNA reads TGTGCCACCAGCAGAGTTCGGGATTCTGGGGCCAACGTCCTGACTTTC. Translating gives CATSRVRDSGANVLTF.

This clonotype is categorized as medium-sized. This sequence joins TRBV20-1 and TRBJ2-1; D is perhaps TRBD1 or TRBD2 (6 bases each). The V gene lost 3 bases and the J gene lost 1 base, with 19 bases spanning the gap. The CDR3 runs to 17 residues. CDR1 is DFQATT and CDR2 is SNEGSKA in the germline V gene (reference sequence). The CDR3 coding sequence is TGCAGTGCTAGTACAAGCGGGCTAAGGGGGTCCTACAATGAGCAGTTCTTC. It codes for CSASTSGLRGSYNEQFF.

This clonotype is classed as medium-sized. J is TRBJ2-3 and V is TRBV6-2 or TRBV6-3, with 8 bases lining up with TRBD2. The CDR3 is made up of 14 amino acids. The germline V gene has CDR1 MNHEY and CDR2 SVGEGT. The V segment lost 8 bases and the J segment 4 bases; nucleotides outside the gene matches: 8. In nucleotides, the CDR3 is TGTGCCAGCGCGGGGGGAATTGGGGCAGATACGCAGTATTTT. It yields the protein CASAGGIGADTQYF.

This clonotype is labeled as medium-sized. The chain carries TRBV6-4 and TRBJ2-5, with 14 bases identical to TRBD2. Germline V gene data show CDR1 as MRHNA and CDR2 as SNTAGT. V lost 3 bases to trimming and J lost 4 bases; unmatched junction nucleotides: 4. The CDR3 is 16 residues long. The CDR3 nucleotides read TGTGCCAGCAGTGAGGAGGGGACTAGCGGGGGAGAGACCCAGTACTTC. This translates into CASSEEGTSGGETQYF.

By its share, this clonotype is large. The chain has TRBV20-1 and TRBJ2-7, with 8 bases matching TRBD1. CDR3 length: 15 residues. Germline lookup yields CDR1 DFQATT and CDR2 SNEGSKA (reference sequence). The junction had 14 bases not matched to a gene; V was cut back by 3 bases and J by 7 bases. CDR3 loop: CSARGRTGLLREQYF. In nucleotides, the CDR3 is TGCAGTGCTAGGGGCCGGACAGGGCTTTTAAGGGAGCAGTACTTC.

In its sample, this clonotype ranks as medium-sized. The V and J genes are TRBV7-2 and TRBJ1-5, with D uncertain. Trimming removed 1 base from V and 11 bases from J, with 12 bases in between. The germline V gene has CDR1 SGHTA and CDR2 FQGNSA. CDR3 length equals 13 residues. In nucleotides, the CDR3 is TGTGCCAGCAGCTTAGTCAGAATGGGCTCCCAGCATTTT. Its protein is CASSLVRMGSQHF.

Points on this clonotype: This may stem from a read error, because a much larger clone lies one nucleotide away. The chain recombines TRBV6-4 with TRBJ2-2; maybe TRBD2 (5 bases). Germline loops: CDR1 MRHNA, CDR2 SNTAGT. This CDR3 contains 12 residues. Here the CDR3 reads CASSENTGEPFF. The CDR3 DNA reads TGTGCCAGCAGTGAGAACACCGGGGAGCCGTTTTTT.

This chain uses TRBV6-5 with TRBJ2-5, with 8 bases matching TRBD2. Trimming removed 0 bases from V and 4 bases from J; junction bases left unmatched: 7. The CDR3 contains 16 residues. Germline V gene sequence: CDR1 MNHEY, CDR2 SVGAGI. Written as DNA, the CDR3 is TGTGCCAGCAGTTACTCGGAGGGAAGCGGGGGAGAGACCCAGTACTTC. Translation: CASSYSEGSGGETQYF.

By share, this clonotype counts as medium-sized. The gene calls are TRBV20-1 and TRBJ2-1; unclear D gene. There are 15 residues in the CDR3. V lost 7 bases to trimming and J lost 0 bases, with 16 bases between them. CDR1 is DFQATT and CDR2 is SNEGSKA in the germline V gene (reference sequence). CDR3 amino acids: CSVSNGFSSYNEQFF. CDR3 nucleotides: TGCAGTGTCAGTAACGGGTTTAGCTCCTACAATGAGCAGTTCTTC.

J is TRBJ1-2 and V is TRBV27; 8 nucleotides align to TRBD1. V dropped 6 bases and J dropped 1; count of bases not matched to a gene: 4. This CDR3 contains 14 residues. Germline CDR1 MNHEY, CDR2 SMNVEV (reference sequence). This CDR3 reads CASRGDRNNYGYTF. CDR3 nucleotide sequence: TGTGCCAGCAGGGGGGACAGGAATAACTATGGCTACACCTTC.

Sample share makes this clonotype medium-sized. V and J are TRBV20-1 and TRBJ2-7; either TRBD1 or TRBD2 may fit D (5 bases each). The V end lost 5 bases, the J end lost 2 bases, and 13 bases lay between the germline ends. Germline V gives CDR1 DFQATT, CDR2 SNEGSKA (reference sequence). CDR3 length: 13 residues. The CDR3 region is CSAYIREPYEQYF. The CDR3 DNA follows: TGCAGTGCTTACATCAGGGAGCCCTACGAGCAGTACTTC.

This clonotype counts as medium-sized (0.01 to 0.1%). The chain employs TRBV10-3 and TRBJ1-5; D unresolved. The germline V gene encodes CDR1 ENHRY and CDR2 SYGVKD. The length of the CDR3 is 12 residues. CDR3: CGEERSNQPQHF. CDR3 sequence (DNA): TGTGGGGAGGAGAGGAGCAATCAGCCCCAGCATTTT.

Relative to its sample, this clonotype is medium-sized (0.01 to 0.1%). The chain employs TRBV15 and TRBJ2-7; D unclear. Between the trimmed V and J ends, which lost 0 bases and 6 bases, there was a span of 12 bases. This CDR3 contains 14 residues. Germline V CDR1 and CDR2: LNHNV, YYDKDF (reference sequence). The DNA for the CDR3 is TGTGCCACCAGCAGAGATCCGGAGCACGCCGAGCAGTACTTC. Translation gives CATSRDPEHAEQYF.

This chain uses TRBV20-1 with TRBJ2-3, with a tentative D call TRBD2 (5 bases). The germline V gene encodes CDR1 DFQATT and CDR2 SNEGSKA (reference sequence). V was clipped by 0 bases and J by 11 bases, with 15 bases between them. The CDR3 runs 13 residues. The CDR3 bases are TGCAGTGCTAGAGACACTAGTGACTCAGAGCAGTATTTT. It yields the protein CSARDTSDSEQYF.